The rows below give T cell receptor beta chains drawn from one sample of a study of shared clonotypes between healthy human individuals. Only in-frame clones appear in the TCRdb table, and some are missing; sequencing was by immunoSEQ multiplex PCR. The sample lists about 470,000 clones, roughly 83% occurring once. The sequencing input was PBMCs. The receptor set was obtained from a woman between 40 and 55 years old in good health. Some clones in this sample may be carry-over from other donors' samples. Each CDR3 is given with its conserved first and last residue. The D gene is left open where the match is weak. Size is omitted from some rows. Given values are once, few, many or a class for expanded clones.

d_call	v_call	j_call	clone_size	cdr3_aa	cdr3_nt
NA	TRBV10-3	TRBJ1-1	NA	CAISEPNPEGHENTEAFF	TGTGCCATCAGTGAGCCGAACCCGGAGGGACACGAGAACACTGAAGCTTTCTTT
NA	TRBV10-3	TRBJ1-2	NA	CAISGASGAYGYTF	TGTGCCATCAGTGGTGCTTCGGGAGCCTATGGCTACACCTTC
TRBD1	TRBV6-4	TRBJ1-2	NA	CASSPGQGSNGYTF	TGTGCCAGCAGTCCGGGACAGGGGAGTAATGGCTACACCTTC
TRBD2	TRBV6-4	TRBJ2-3	NA	CASSLLAGGSDTQYF	TGTGCCAGCAGTCTACTAGCGGGAGGCTCAGATACGCAGTATTTT
NA	TRBV6-4	TRBJ2-2	NA	CASKWASDTGELFF	TGTGCCAGCAAGTGGGCTAGCGACACCGGGGAGCTGTTTTTT
NA	TRBV11-2	TRBJ1-3	few	CASSLDLFAIYF	TGTGCCAGCAGCTTAGATCTTTTCGCCATATATTTT
NA	TRBV18	TRBJ2-1	NA	CASSPLPDSLYPYNEQFF	TGTGCCAGCTCCCCACTCCCAGACAGCCTCTACCCCTACAATGAGCAGTTCTTC
TRBD1	TRBV6-9	TRBJ2-7	NA	CATRTGAEQYF	TGTGCCACCAGGACAGGGGCCGAGCAGTACTTC
NA	TRBV29-1	TRBJ2-1	NA	CSVERVSYNEQFF	TGCAGCGTTGAGAGGGTCTCCTACAATGAGCAGTTCTTC
TRBD1	TRBV2	TRBJ2-7	NA	CASSETGTGSYEQYF	TGTGCCAGCAGTGAAACCGGGACAGGCTCCTACGAGCAGTACTTC
NA	TRBV19	TRBJ1-5	NA	CASSTLSRGAIQPQHF	TGTGCCTCAAGTACTCTCAGCAGGGGCGCAATTCAGCCCCAGCATTTT
NA	TRBV4-2	TRBJ2-3	NA	CASSQVFTAGTDTQYF	TGTGCCAGCAGCCAAGTTTTTACAGCGGGCACAGATACGCAGTATTTT
NA	TRBV2	TRBJ1-4	NA	CASIWEKKLFF	TGTGCCAGCATATGGGAAAAAAAACTGTTTTTT
NA	TRBV7-3	TRBJ2-3	NA	CASSLGQGMDTQYF	TGTGCCAGCAGCTTAGGGCAGGGAATGGATACGCAGTATTTT
TRBD1	TRBV27	TRBJ1-6	NA	CASSGTGNPYNSPLHF	TGTGCCAGCAGTGGGACAGGGAACCCCTATAATTCACCCCTCCACTTT
TRBD2	TRBV7-2	TRBJ2-1	NA	CASSLELSLAGRHEQFF	TGTGCCAGCAGCTTAGAATTGAGTCTAGCGGGACGGCATGAGCAGTTCTTC
NA	TRBV19	TRBJ2-5	once	CASNGREIETQYF	TGTGCCAGTAACGGCAGAGAAATTGAGACCCAGTACTTC
TRBD1	TRBV11-3	TRBJ2-2	NA	CASTWDSQSGELFF	TGTGCCAGCACCTGGGACAGTCAGTCCGGGGAGCTGTTTTTT
NA	TRBV7-2	TRBJ2-4	few	CASSLSGAKNIQYF	TGTGCCAGCAGCTTAAGCGGGGCCAAAAACATTCAGTACTTC
NA	TRBV30	TRBJ2-3	NA	CAWRGDKFTDTQYF	TGTGCCTGGAGAGGTGACAAGTTCACAGATACGCAGTATTTT
TRBD2	TRBV4-2	TRBJ2-1	NA	CASSQAAGGRFYEQFF	TGTGCCAGCAGCCAGGCAGCGGGAGGCCGTTTCTATGAGCAGTTCTTC
NA	TRBV30	TRBJ1-2	NA	CAWSVAGGNLDYTF	TGTGCCTGGAGTGTAGCCGGGGGAAACTTGGACTACACCTTC
TRBD2	TRBV9	TRBJ2-2	NA	CASSVGTSGSTGELFF	TGTGCCAGCAGCGTAGGGACTAGCGGGAGCACCGGGGAGCTGTTTTTT
NA	TRBV28	TRBJ1-5	NA	CASTVDSNQPQHF	TGTGCCAGCACGGTCGATAGCAATCAGCCCCAGCATTTT
NA	TRBV7-3	TRBJ2-7	NA	CASSTGTNYEQYF	TGTGCCAGCAGCACTGGGACAAATTACGAGCAGTACTTC
NA	TRBV18	TRBJ1-1	once	CASSIREGDTEAFF	TGTGCCAGCTCTATCCGGGAAGGAGACACTGAAGCTTTCTTT
NA	TRBV21-1	TRBJ2-7	NA	CASREGQGGYEQYF	TGTGCCAGCAGGGAAGGGCAGGGAGGATACGAGCAGTACTTC
NA	TRBV30	TRBJ1-6	NA	CAWSVNSAGYSPLHF	TGTGCCTGGAGTGTGAATTCGGCAGGGTATTCACCCCTCCACTTT
NA	TRBV29-1	TRBJ2-7	NA	CSVEGAGYEQYF	TGCAGCGTGGAGGGGGCGGGCTACGAGCAGTACTTC
TRBD1	TRBV5-8	TRBJ1-5	NA	CASSSTGGNQPQHF	TGTGCCAGCAGCTCGACAGGGGGAAATCAGCCCCAGCATTTT
TRBD2	TRBV5-1	TRBJ2-3	NA	CASSLAGGRTDTQYF	TGCGCCAGCAGCCTAGCGGGAGGGAGGACAGATACGCAGTATTTT
TRBD1	TRBV10-3	TRBJ2-7	NA	CAISGTGRSYEQYF	TGTGCCATCAGTGGGACAGGGAGATCCTACGAGCAGTACTTC
NA	TRBV4-2	TRBJ1-1	few	CASSPRDKSDTEAFF	TGTGCCAGCAGCCCCCGGGACAAATCGGACACTGAAGCTTTCTTT
TRBD1	TRBV28	TRBJ2-1	NA	CASSSGQVTRIRSEQFF	TGTGCCAGCAGTTCCGGACAGGTCACCAGAATTAGGAGTGAGCAGTTCTTC
TRBD2	TRBV5-1	TRBJ2-7	NA	CASSPGTSGISYEQYF	TGCGCCAGCAGCCCCGGGACTAGCGGAATCTCCTACGAGCAGTACTTC
NA	TRBV6-5	TRBJ1-1	NA	CASSYEGEAFF	TGTGCCAGCAGTTACGAGGGTGAAGCTTTCTTT
TRBD2	TRBV6-5	TRBJ2-1	NA	CASRMTSGPYNEQFF	TGTGCCAGCAGGATGACTAGCGGACCCTACAATGAGCAGTTCTTC
NA	TRBV2	TRBJ1-6	once	CASSELSSYNSPLHF	TGTGCCAGCAGTGAATTGAGCTCCTATAATTCACCCCTCCACTTT
TRBD1	TRBV28	TRBJ2-7	NA	CASSRQGATGHEQYF	TGTGCCAGCAGTCGACAGGGGGCGACTGGCCACGAGCAGTACTTC
NA	TRBV29-1	TRBJ2-1	NA	CSVGQDNEQFF	TGCAGCGTTGGACAGGACAATGAGCAGTTCTTC
TRBD1	TRBV25-1	TRBJ2-3	NA	CASSAPGQVITDTQYF	TGTGCCAGCAGTGCCCCGGGACAGGTTATCACAGATACGCAGTATTTT
TRBD2	TRBV5-1	TRBJ2-3	few	CASSSGTSGSGDTQYF	TGCGCCAGCAGCTCCGGGACTAGCGGGAGTGGAGATACGCAGTATTTT
NA	TRBV6-1	TRBJ2-3	NA	CASAGSVGGADTQYF	TGTGCCAGCGCCGGATCTGTGGGTGGTGCAGATACGCAGTATTTT
NA	TRBV7-9	TRBJ2-3	NA	CASGYQLAADTQYF	TGTGCCAGCGGGTACCAGCTAGCCGCAGATACGCAGTATTTT
TRBD1	TRBV4-2	TRBJ1-4	NA	CASRSPSHSQGELFF	TGTGCCAGCAGATCGCCATCCCACTCTCAGGGGGAACTGTTTTTT
NA	TRBV21-1	TRBJ1-1	few	CASSKAVRQNTEAFF	TGTGCCAGCAGCAAAGCGGTACGGCAGAACACTGAAGCTTTCTTT
TRBD1	TRBV10-3	TRBJ2-4	many	CAISDLPGQGLQYF	TGTGCCATCAGTGACTTACCGGGACAGGGGTTGCAGTACTTC
TRBD2	TRBV29-1	TRBJ2-1	NA	CSGVGLAVYNEQFF	TGCAGCGGCGTGGGACTAGCGGTTTACAATGAGCAGTTCTTC
NA	TRBV15	TRBJ1-2	NA	CATSRDPGRDYGYTF	TGTGCCACCAGCAGAGATCCCGGCCGAGACTATGGCTACACCTTC
NA	TRBV7-2	TRBJ2-7	NA	CASSLGWALPYEQYF	TGTGCCAGCAGCTTAGGGTGGGCCCTCCCCTACGAGCAGTACTTC